The sequence of this T cell receptor beta chain was determined in a study of blood T cell repertoires in COVID-19. Study summary: From the United States, Italy and Spain came samples of acute and convalescent COVID-19.

In the original analysis: Reference gene primer amplification in the assay estimated nucleated cell counts. The data were produced by immunoSEQ multiplex PCR, yet TCRdb's version contains in-frame clones alone and is incomplete. V and J calls and clone size are copied from that table; D and trimming were computed from the DNA. The table includes under 80,000 clones, 75% to 90% detected once. Germline V gene data show CDR1 as SQVTM and CDR2 as ANQGSEA. CDR3 length equals 13 residues. Trimming pared 7 bases from V and 3 bases from J, leaving 15 bases between. V and J are TRBV29-1 and TRBJ1-2, with a tentative D call TRBD1 (6 bases). The TCR was taken from a woman aged 80 or over with active COVID-19. Sequencing input: peripheral blood. The CDR3 is CSAGRTDHYGYTF. Written as DNA, the CDR3 is TGCAGCGCCGGCAGGACAGATCACTATGGCTACACCTTC.